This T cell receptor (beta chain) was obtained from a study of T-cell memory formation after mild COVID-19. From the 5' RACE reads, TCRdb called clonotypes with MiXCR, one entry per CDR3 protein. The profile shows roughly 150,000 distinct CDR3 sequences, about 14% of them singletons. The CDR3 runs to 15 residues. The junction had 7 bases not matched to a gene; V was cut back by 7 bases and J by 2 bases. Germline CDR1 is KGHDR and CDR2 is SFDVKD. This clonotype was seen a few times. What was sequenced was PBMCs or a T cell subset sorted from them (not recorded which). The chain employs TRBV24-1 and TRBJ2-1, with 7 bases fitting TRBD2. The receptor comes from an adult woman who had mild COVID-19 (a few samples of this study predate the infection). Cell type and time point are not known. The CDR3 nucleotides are TGTGCCACCAGCTCAATTCGGGGGGCCTACAATGAGCAGTTCTTC. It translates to CATSSIRGAYNEQFF.